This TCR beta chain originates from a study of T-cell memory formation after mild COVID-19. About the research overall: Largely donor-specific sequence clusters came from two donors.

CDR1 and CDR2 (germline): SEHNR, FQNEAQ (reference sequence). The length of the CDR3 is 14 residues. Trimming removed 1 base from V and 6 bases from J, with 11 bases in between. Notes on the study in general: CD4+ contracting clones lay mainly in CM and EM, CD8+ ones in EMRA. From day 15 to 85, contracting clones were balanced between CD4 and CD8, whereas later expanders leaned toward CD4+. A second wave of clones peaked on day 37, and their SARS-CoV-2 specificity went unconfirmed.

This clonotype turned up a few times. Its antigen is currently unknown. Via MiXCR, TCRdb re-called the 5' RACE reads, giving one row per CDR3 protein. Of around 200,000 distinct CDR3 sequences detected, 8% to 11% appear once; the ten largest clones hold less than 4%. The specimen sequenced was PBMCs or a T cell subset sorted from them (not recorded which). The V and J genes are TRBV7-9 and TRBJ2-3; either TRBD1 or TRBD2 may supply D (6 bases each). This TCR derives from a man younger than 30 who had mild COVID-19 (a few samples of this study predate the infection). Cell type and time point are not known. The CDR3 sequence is CASSLEGDWDTQYF. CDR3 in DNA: TGTGCCAGCAGCTTAGAGGGGGACTGGGATACGCAGTATTTT.